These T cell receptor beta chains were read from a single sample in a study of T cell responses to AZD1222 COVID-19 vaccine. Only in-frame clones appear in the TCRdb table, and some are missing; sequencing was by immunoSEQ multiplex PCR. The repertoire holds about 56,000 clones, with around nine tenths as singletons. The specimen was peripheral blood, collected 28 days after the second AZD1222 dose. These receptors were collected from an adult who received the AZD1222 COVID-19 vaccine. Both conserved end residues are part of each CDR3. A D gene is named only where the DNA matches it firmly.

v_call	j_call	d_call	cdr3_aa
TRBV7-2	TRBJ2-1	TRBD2	CASSLGLAAQFF
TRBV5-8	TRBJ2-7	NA	CASPGEQYF
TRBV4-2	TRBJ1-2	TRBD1	CASSQRLPIRGDSNYGYTF
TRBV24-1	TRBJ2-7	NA	CATSDSTRGVGEQYF
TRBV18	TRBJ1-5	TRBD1	CASSPPGGQGFGSNQPQHF
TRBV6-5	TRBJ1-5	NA	CASSYSRDQPQHF
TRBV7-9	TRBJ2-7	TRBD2	CASSRPAGDAYEQYF
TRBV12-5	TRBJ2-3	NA	CASGSGSTDTQYF
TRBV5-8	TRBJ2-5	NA	CASSLEETQYF
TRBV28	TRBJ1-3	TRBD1	CASSFGDRASNF
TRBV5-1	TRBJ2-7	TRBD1	CASSIRQGDEQYF
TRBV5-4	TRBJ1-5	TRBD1	CASSPGTGHQPQHF
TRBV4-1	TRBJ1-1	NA	CASSRGPLNTEAFF
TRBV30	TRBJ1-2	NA	CAWTTERNFGYTF
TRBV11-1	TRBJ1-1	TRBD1	CASSDRGPEAFF
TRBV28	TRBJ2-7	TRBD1	CASTPGQSYEQYF
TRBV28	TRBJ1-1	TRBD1	CASRLLTTGETEAFF
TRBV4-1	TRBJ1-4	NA	CASSQNPGSGEKLFF
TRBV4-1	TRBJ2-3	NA	CASSQSSTEDTQYF
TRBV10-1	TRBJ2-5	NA	CASSARKLKETQYF
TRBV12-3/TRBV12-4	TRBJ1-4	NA	CASSLGHGEKLFF
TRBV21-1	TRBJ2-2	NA	CASSNYRLSGNFKDTGELFF
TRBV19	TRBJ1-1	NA	CASSRQPNTEAFF
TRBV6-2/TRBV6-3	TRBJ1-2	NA	CASSYTGSDGYTF
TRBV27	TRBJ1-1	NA	CASMAGYLTEAFF
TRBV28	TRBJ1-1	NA	CASSLRAATEAFF
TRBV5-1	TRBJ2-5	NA	CASSLMGGRLEETQYF
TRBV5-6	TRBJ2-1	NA	CASSLWGGFNEQFF
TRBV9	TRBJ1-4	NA	CASSVASLTTNEKLFF
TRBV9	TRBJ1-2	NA	CASSVDRESGYTF
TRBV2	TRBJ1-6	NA	CASIERLGSPLHF
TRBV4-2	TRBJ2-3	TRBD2	CASSRTSDTETSTDTQYF
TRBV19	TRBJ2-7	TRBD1	CASTPAGTGSYEQYF